This passage covers 8 T cell receptor beta chains from one sample sequenced in a study of naive and memory T cell subsets (dated by TCRdb to about 2017). The method behind the library was UMI-ligation and nested PCR. TCRdb names Illumina MiSeq as the instrument used. The beta constant-region primer consisted of an equimolar mixture of two oligonucleotides that together covered TRBC1 and TRBC2. TCRdb's own reprocessing of the public reads used fastp at Q25 and MiXCR and kept productive beta chains. Rows with one shared CDR3 protein collapse into an entry with the most common genes and DNA. The sample table lists 100,000 or so distinct CDR3 sequences, around 6.5% of them with a count of one. The top ten clonotypes cover over 1.5% of the sample. Sequenced sample: central memory CD4+ T cells from blood. The cell subset or site label here, explained by the study, means: central memory, CD45RA- CD27+. These receptors originate from a human donor in good health.

This clonotype was seen a handful of times. The J gene is TRBJ2-3, the V gene TRBV7-9, with no clear D. Trimming removed 3 bases at V and 3 bases at J, with 10 bases between. The CDR3 is 14 residues long. Germline V lookup: CDR1 SEHNR, CDR2 FQNEAQ (reference sequence). This CDR3 is CASSLSGVTDTQYF. The CDR3 DNA follows: TGTGCCAGCAGCTTGAGTGGAGTAACAGATACGCAGTATTTT. Drawing the rest from reference TRBV7-9 and TRBJ2-3, the complete variable domain is DTGVSQNPRHKITKRGQNVTFRCDPISEHNRLYWYRQTLGQGPEFLTYFQNEAQLEKSRLLSDRFSAERPKGSFSTLEIQRTEQGDSAMYLCASSLSGVTDTQYFGPGTRLTVL.

This clonotype appeared a few times. The gene calls are TRBV19 and TRBJ2-2, with no clear D. The CDR3 is made up of 15 amino acids. Trimming cost V 7 bases and J 2 bases, with 14 bases left between them. Per the germline V gene, CDR1 is LNHDA and CDR2 is SQIVND (reference sequence). CDR3 nucleotide sequence: TGTGCCAGTACCCCTGGACGGACCAACACCGGGGAGCTGTTTTTT. It codes for CASTPGRTNTGELFF.

Ten or more counts support this clonotype. The rearrangement links TRBV12-3 or TRBV12-4 to TRBJ2-7; 8 nucleotides line up with TRBD2. The CDR3 sequence is 15 residues long. With 5 bases clipped from V and 1 base from J, the junction kept 7 bases outside the gene matches. CDR3 protein: CASSPGGGRSYEQYF. The CDR3, as DNA: TGTGCCAGCAGTCCCGGGGGGGGTAGGTCCTACGAGCAGTACTTC.

Only a few counts were recorded for this clonotype. V is TRBV4-2 and J is TRBJ2-7; D gene uncertain. The CDR3 has 13 residues. V dropped 2 bases and J dropped 3 bases, with 8 bases sitting between them. In germline, CDR1 is LGHNA, CDR2 YNFKEQ. The CDR3 DNA reads TGTGCCAGCAGCCAACCCAGAGACTACGAGCAGTACTTC. It codes for CASSQPRDYEQYF.

In this sample, this clonotype turned up many times. The chain combines TRBV7-2 with TRBJ1-3; D unclear. CDR1 and CDR2 from the germline V gene are SGHTA and FQGNSA. The CDR3 totals 14 residues. Trimming pared 6 bases from V and 0 bases from J, leaving 9 bases between. Here the CDR3 reads CASSPHFSGNTIYF. The DNA of the CDR3 is TGTGCCAGCAGTCCACACTTCTCTGGAAACACCATATATTTT.

This clonotype was detected ten times or more. The V and J genes are TRBV20-1 and TRBJ1-5, with 8 nucleotides matching TRBD1. CDR1 and CDR2 (germline): DFQATT, SNEGSKA (reference sequence). The J segment lost 3 bases and the V segment lost 1 base, leaving 14 bases of the junction unmatched. CDR3 size: 18 residues. CDR3 bases: TGCAGTGCTAGAGGCGGGGGGACAGGACCTTATTCCAATCAGCCCCAGCATTTT. Its protein is CSARGGGTGPYSNQPQHF.

The table lists this clonotype with many counts. The chain recombines TRBV7-8 with TRBJ2-7; 7 bases map to TRBD2. The CDR3 length is 14 residues. With V trimmed by 7 bases and J by 7 bases, 13 bases remained unmatched. In germline, CDR1 is SGHVS, CDR2 FQNEAQ. The CDR3 spells CASTRVGGMWEQYF. CDR3 coding DNA: TGTGCCAGCACTCGAGTGGGGGGGATGTGGGAGCAGTACTTC.

The sample holds many counts of this clonotype. This chain joins TRBV4-3 and TRBJ1-5; the D is unclear. The CDR3 has 13 residues. Trimming shortened V by 0 bases and J by 7 bases, and 7 bases separated the two germline ends. CDR1 and CDR2 (germline): LGHNA, YSLEER. In nucleotides, the CDR3 is TGCGCCAGCAGCCAAGATTACGGGCAGCCCCAGCATTTT. Encoded protein: CASSQDYGQPQHF.